This passage covers 19 T cell receptor beta chains from one sample sequenced in a study of tissue T cells after allogeneic stem cell transplantation. The repertoire was sequenced with immunoSEQ multiplex PCR; TCRdb's copy has only in-frame clones and lacks some. Counted here are more than 45,000 clones, over 65% occurring once; the ten biggest clones make up about 0.7%. Sequences were obtained from sorted cells pooled from one or two spleens. The receptors derive from a pool of C57BL/6 mice in good health.

In regard to this clone: Germline and genes: mouse. The CDR3 end is not reached by the read, which stops 1 residue before it; the germline J gene fills it in. In the same sample, other DNA sequences code for this CDR3. The chain employs TRBV19 and TRBJ1-3, with 7 bases aligning to TRBD1. Germline-derived CDR1 and CDR2 are FNHDT and SITEND (reference sequence). The CDR3 contains 14 residues. J lost 1 base, V lost 2 bases, and 0 bases had no gene match. This CDR3 is CASSIRGSGNTLYF. The part of the CDR3 DNA that was read is TGTGCCAGCAGTATCAGGGGGTCTGGAAATACGCTCTAT.

About this clone itself: The genes are named according to mouse. The CDR3 is cut off 1 residue early in the read; its end comes from the germline J gene. V and J are TRBV12-2 and TRBJ2-7; the D gene is possibly TRBD2 (6 bases). This CDR3 spans 15 amino acids. Trimming cost V 2 bases and J 0 bases, with 13 bases left between them. Germline V CDR1 and CDR2: SGHLS, HYDKME. CDR3 in amino acids: CASSPSGVSSYEQYF. The part of the CDR3 DNA that was read is TGTGCCAGCTCTCCTTCTGGGGTCTCCTCCTATGAACAGTAC.

With regard to this clone: Gene names and germline refer to mouse. With the read ending 1 residue before the CDR3 end, the germline J gene is used to fill in that end. The rearrangement links TRBV12-1 to TRBJ2-3, with D hard to call. Trimming stripped 2 bases from V and 0 bases from J, with 11 bases between. Per germline, CDR1 SGHSN and CDR2 HYEKVE. This CDR3 is 15 amino acids long. The CDR3 spells CASSPGLVSAETLYF. CDR3 DNA, as far as it was read: TGTGCCAGCTCTCCCGGGCTGGTGAGTGCAGAAACGCTGTAT.

Worth noting for this clone: The genes and germline here are from mouse. Read coverage stops 1 residue before the CDR3 terminus; the germline J gene supplies the remainder. The chain joins TRBV5 to TRBJ2-7; TRBD2 aligns across 11 bases. The CDR3 runs to 15 residues. With 3 bases clipped from V and 3 bases from J, the junction kept 4 bases outside the gene matches. From germline, CDR1 is LGHNA and CDR2 YNLKQL (reference sequence). The chain's CDR3 is CASSQPGTGGYEQYF. CDR3 DNA, as far as it was read: TGTGCCAGCAGCCAGCCCGGGACTGGGGGCTATGAACAGTAC.

This clone has a single count. Gene names and germline refer to mouse. The sequence runs out 1 residue before the end of the CDR3; the remainder is reconstructed from the germline J gene. The chain recombines TRBV13-1 with TRBJ2-5; the D is unclear. The germline gives CDR1 NSHNY, CDR2 SYGAGN. There are 13 residues in the CDR3. V was shortened by 6 bases and J by 2 bases, with 10 bases between the two germline ends. CDR3 sequence reads: CASKTKGQDTQYF. The sequenced CDR3 bases are TGTGCCAGCAAGACTAAAGGCCAAGACACCCAGTAC.

To note about this clone: Here the gene names and germline are mouse. The CDR3 goes on 1 residue after the read ends, and that part is filled in from the germline J gene. The genes are TRBV3 and TRBJ2-7; 10 nucleotides agree with TRBD2. The germline V gene has CDR1 SNHLY and CDR2 FYNGKV (reference sequence). Trimming cost V 5 bases and J 0 bases; bases outside gene matches: 4. The CDR3 runs to 15 residues. The CDR3 bases that were read are TGTGCCAGCAGCCCGGGACTGGGGAGCTCCTATGAACAGTAC. Translated: CASSPGLGSSYEQY. The CDR3 in full is CASSPGLGSSYEQYF.

With regard to this clone: Germline and genes: mouse. The CDR3 end is not reached by the read, which stops 1 residue before it; the germline J gene fills it in. The chain joins TRBV19 to TRBJ1-6; no definite D call. TRBJ1-6 is filed as an ORF, its function uncertain. The V end was cut by 6 bases, the J end by 3 bases, with 7 bases between. Germline CDR1 reads FNHDT; CDR2 reads SITEND (reference sequence). The CDR3 spans 13 residues. The CDR3 is CASKQFYNSPLYF. The DNA read from the CDR3 is TGTGCCAGCAAACAATTCTATAATTCGCCCCTCTAC.

For this clone: Mouse gene names and germline throughout. The read finishes 1 residue shy of the CDR3 end, and the germline J gene is used to complete it. The chain joins TRBV13-1 to TRBJ1-6; D unresolved. TRBJ1-6 belongs to the ORF category, with a function that is uncertain. Germline CDR1 reads NSHNY; CDR2 reads SYGAGN. The CDR3 runs to 17 residues. V was trimmed by 2 bases and J by 0 bases, leaving 12 bases between them. CDR3 loop: CASSDRHPNSYNSPLYF. The covered CDR3 bases are TGTGCCAGCAGTGACAGACACCCTAATTCCTATAATTCGCCCCTCTAC.

There are a few counts of this clone. All gene names here are mouse names. The missing CDR3 end, 1 residue past where the read stops, is filled in from the germline J gene. The V gene is TRBV29, the J gene TRBJ1-4, with 8 bases that match TRBD1. V shed 4 bases, J shed 7 bases, and the junction held 5 bases outside the gene matches. Germline lookup yields CDR1 MSHET and CDR2 SYDVDS. The CDR3 totals 14 residues. Here the CDR3 reads CASSSGTGVERLFF. Partial CDR3 DNA: TGTGCTAGCAGTTCCGGGACAGGAGTCGAAAGATTATTT.

A note on this clone: Gene and germline names: mouse. The read comes to an end 1 residue before the CDR3 does, leaving the germline J gene to fill in the end. V usage is TRBV2 and J usage is TRBJ1-3, with D uncertain. Trimming shortened V by 2 bases and J by 0 bases, and 2 bases separated the two germline ends. The germline V gene has CDR1 LGHNA and CDR2 YSYQKL. This CDR3 spans 13 amino acids. The CDR3 DNA, read in part, is TGTGCCAGCAGCCAATCTTCTGGAAATACGCTCTAT. Its protein product is CASSQSSGNTLY. The whole CDR3 reads CASSQSSGNTLYF.

A remark on this clone: These gene names are mouse names. Read sequence stops 1 residue before the CDR3 end, and the germline J gene provides the missing end. The rearrangement joins TRBV16 to TRBJ2-4, with 11 bases that match TRBD2. The V and J ends lost 4 bases and 5 bases, in that order; junction bases with no gene match: 2. The germline gives CDR1 SGHSA, CDR2 FRNQAP. The CDR3 is made up of 14 amino acids. CDR3 DNA, as far as it was read: TGTGCAAGCAGCTCGACTGGGGGGGGAAACACCTTGTAC. This gives the protein CASSSTGGGNTLY. The complete CDR3 reads CASSSTGGGNTLYF.

As for this clone: Gene names are the mouse ones. The read gets to within 1 residue of the CDR3 end, and the germline J gene fills in the rest. This chain connects TRBV13-3 to TRBJ2-3, with 9 bases that match TRBD1. After removal of 4 bases from V and 6 bases from J, the junction contained 6 bases not matched to a gene. Germline CDR1 and CDR2: NNHDY and SYVADS. CDR3 size: 14 residues. The CDR3 sequence: CASSLGQGSETLYF. CDR3 bases read: TGTGCCAGCAGTTTGGGACAGGGCTCTGAAACGCTGTAT.

This clone showed up just once. Gene names refer to mouse genes. The read ends 1 residue early relative to the CDR3; the germline J gene fills the gap. V gene TRBV12-2 combines with J gene TRBJ1-4; no clear D gene. V was cut by 4 bases and J by 4 bases, with 9 bases left in between. Germline V gene lookup returns CDR1 SGHLS and CDR2 HYDKME. This CDR3 region has 13 residues. This CDR3 is CASSPDNNERLFF. The DNA read from the CDR3 is TGTGCCAGCTCCCCCGACAACAACGAAAGATTATTT.

A word on this clone: The gene names here belong to mouse. The CDR3 end is not reached by the read, which stops 1 residue before it; the germline J gene fills it in. The chain recombines TRBV13-1 with TRBJ2-1; 7 bases fit TRBD2. The V segment lost 3 bases and the J segment 7 bases; nucleotides outside the gene matches: 10. The germline V gene has CDR1 NSHNY and CDR2 SYGAGN. The CDR3 totals 15 residues. The CDR3 bases that were read are TGTGCCAGCAGTGGATCTGGGGGTTTAGGAGCTGAGCAGTTC. Its protein product is CASSGSGGLGAEQF. The CDR3 in full is CASSGSGGLGAEQFF.

About this clone: Gene names refer to mouse genes. The CDR3 extends 1 residue past the end of the read, so its final part is completed from the germline J gene. This rearrangement joins TRBV20 to TRBJ2-4; tentative D call: TRBD2 (5 bases). The V gene's germline CDR1 is GFQATS and CDR2 STVNSAI. This CDR3 has 12 amino acids. Trimming removed 6 bases from V and 0 bases from J, with 7 bases in between. The CDR3 region is CGALGSQNTLYF. The sequenced part of the CDR3 DNA is TGTGGTGCGCTGGGTAGTCAAAACACCTTGTAC.

Turning to this clone: Genes and germline are mouse. The CDR3 end lies 1 residue beyond the end of the read and is filled in from the germline J gene. The chain couples TRBV14 to TRBJ1-1; 8 nucleotides match TRBD1. The CDR3 length is 15 residues. Losses at the gene ends were 5 bases for V and 3 bases for J; bases not matched to a gene: 9. Germline CDR1 reads SGHDT; CDR2 reads FRDEAV. CDR3 amino acids: CASRPTGAGDTEVFF. The covered CDR3 bases are TGTGCCAGCAGACCGACAGGGGCCGGGGACACAGAAGTCTTC.

As to this clone: Gene names and germline match the mouse. Read sequence stops 1 residue before the CDR3 end, and the germline J gene provides the missing end. This sequence joins TRBV13-2 and TRBJ2-4; the D gene is possibly TRBD2 (6 bases). Germline V gene sequence: CDR1 NNHNN, CDR2 SYGAGS (reference sequence). This CDR3 region has 13 residues. Trimming took off 7 bases at V and 2 bases at J, with 11 bases between the two ends. The sequenced part of the CDR3 DNA is TGTGCCAGCCCTCTGGGGCCTCAAAACACCTTGTAC. Its translation: CASPLGPQNTLY. The CDR3 reads in full as CASPLGPQNTLYF.

This clone has just a few counts. Gene and germline names: mouse. Coverage ceases 1 residue before the CDR3 finishes, and the germline J gene fills in the end. This chain joins TRBV13-1 and TRBJ1-6, with unresolved D. TRBJ1-6 is noted as an ORF with a role that remains uncertain. The length of the CDR3 is 15 residues. V lost 2 bases, J lost 0 bases, and 6 bases lay in between. Germline assignment: CDR1 NSHNY and CDR2 SYGAGN. Partial CDR3 DNA: TGTGCCAGCAGTGAGGACTTTTCCTATAATTCGCCCCTCTAC. This codes for CASSEDFSYNSPLY. The whole CDR3 protein is CASSEDFSYNSPLYF.

Note on this clone: Gene names denote mouse genes. The read comes to an end 1 residue before the CDR3 does, leaving the germline J gene to fill in the end. The chain employs TRBV4 and TRBJ2-4; 11 bases are shared with TRBD2. CDR3 length: 16 residues. V lost 5 bases to trimming and J lost 0 bases; unmatched junction nucleotides: 4. Germline assignment: CDR1 LGHDT and CDR2 YNNKQL (reference sequence). This chain's CDR3 is CASSPGTGGSQNTLYF. The CDR3 bases that were read are TGTGCCAGCAGCCCCGGGACTGGGGGTAGTCAAAACACCTTGTAC.